The 14 T cell receptor beta chains in this list originate from one sample, sequenced in a study of graft-versus-host responses after intestinal transplantation. Method: immunoSEQ multiplex PCR; TCRdb's copy keeps in-frame clones and lacks some. The table records roughly 14,000 clones, around 87% of them present only once. The sample consisted of bone marrow, taken approximately 120 days after intestinal transplantation. Receptors were obtained from a human patient who received an intestinal transplant, so some T cells may come from the graft donor.

The CDR3 spells CASSYRGSYTEAFF. The CDR3 region has the DNA TGTGCCAGCAGCTACAGGGGCTCCTACACTGAAGCTTTCTTT. V is TRBV2 and J is TRBJ1-1; TRBD1 matches 7 bases. The V gene end was trimmed by 6 bases and the J gene end by 3 bases; junction bases not matched to a gene: 7. The CDR3 runs 14 residues. Germline V gene sequence: CDR1 SNHLY, CDR2 FYNNEI.

V gene TRBV7-9 combines with J gene TRBJ2-1; the match to TRBD2 covers 12 bases. The CDR3 is made up of 17 amino acids. Losses at the gene ends were 1 base for V and 3 bases for J; bases not matched to a gene: 4. Germline CDR1 is SEHNR and CDR2 is FQNEAQ (reference sequence). DNA of the CDR3: TGTGCCAGCAGCTTAGGACTAGCGGGAGATTTCTACAATGAGCAGTTCTTC. Residues: CASSLGLAGDFYNEQFF.

Points on this clone: Being one base from a much bigger clone, this may be a read error. This chain connects TRBV9 to TRBJ2-1; 11 nucleotides align to TRBD2. The V gene's germline CDR1 is SGDLS and CDR2 YYNGEE. The CDR3 is 16 residues long. The CDR3 coding sequence is TGTACCAGCAGCGGGACTAGCGGTTACTCCTACAATGAGCAGTTCTTC. Its protein is CTSSGTSGYSYNEQFF. Using reference TRBV9 and TRBJ2-1 for the parts outside the CDR3, the full variable domain is DSGVTQTPKHLITATGQRVTLRCSPRSGDLSVYWYQQSLDQGLQFLIQYYNGEERAKGNILERFSAQQFPDLHSELNLSSLELGDSALYFCTSSGTSGYSYNEQFFGPGTRLTVL.

This chain joins TRBV4-1 and TRBJ2-3; 13 positions match TRBD2. V lost 4 bases to trimming and J lost 5 bases; unmatched junction nucleotides: 0. The CDR3 totals 14 residues. Germline V lookup: CDR1 MGHRA, CDR2 YSYEKL. The CDR3 sequence: CASSRTSGRDTQYF. The CDR3 DNA reads as TGCGCCAGCAGCCGGACTAGCGGGAGAGATACGCAGTATTTT.

As for this clone: Germline and junction disagree at one end, which may indicate a read error. V usage is TRBV7-9 and J usage is TRBJ2-3; D ambiguous. Germline CDR1 is SEHNR and CDR2 is FQNEAQ (reference sequence). The CDR3 contains 12 residues. The CDR3 spells CASSLGTNTQYF. The CDR3 nucleotides are TGTGCCAGCAGCTTAGGCACAAATACGCAGTATTTT.

This clone was found a few times. The sample holds other DNA sequences that translate to the same CDR3. The chain combines TRBV9 with TRBJ2-6; D is possibly TRBD1 (6 bases). The germline gives CDR1 SGDLS, CDR2 YYNGEE. The V end was cut by 0 bases, the J end by 3 bases, with 7 bases between. The CDR3 covers 15 residues. The CDR3 protein is CASSVGGRGANVLTF. DNA of the CDR3: TGTGCCAGCAGCGTAGGGGGGCGTGGGGCCAACGTCCTGACTTTC.

The CDR3 spells CASSQDRGNQPQHF. CDR3 DNA sequence: TGCGCCAGCAGCCAAGATCGCGGCAATCAGCCCCAGCATTTT. The chain carries TRBV4-1 and TRBJ1-5; D gene unclear. The CDR3 contains 14 residues. V was cut by 0 bases and J by 2 bases, with 5 bases left in between. Germline V lookup: CDR1 MGHRA, CDR2 YSYEKL.

This clone is medium-sized (0.01 to 0.1%) by share. The J gene is TRBJ2-5, the V gene TRBV15; a weak D match, TRBD2 (6 bases). Trimming took off 0 bases at V and 4 bases at J, with 12 bases between the two ends. Per the germline V gene, CDR1 is LNHNV and CDR2 is YYDKDF (reference sequence). The CDR3 is made up of 15 amino acids. CDR3 in DNA: TGTGCCACCAGCAGAGATCTGGCGGGACCAGAGACCCAGTACTTC. It is translated as CATSRDLAGPETQYF.

The chain joins TRBV19 to TRBJ1-1, with 8 bases aligning to TRBD1. Germline V CDR1 and CDR2: LNHDA, SQIVND (reference sequence). Trimming at V came to 7 bases and at J to 6 bases, leaving 7 bases not matched to a gene. The CDR3 sequence is 13 residues long. The CDR3 loop is CASTDRVGPEAFF. CDR3 nucleotide sequence: TGTGCCAGTACGGACAGGGTGGGTCCTGAAGCTTTCTTT.

The gene calls are TRBV12-2 and TRBJ2-5; TRBD1, the table's D call, was not compared with the DNA. TRBV12-2 is a documented pseudogene. The CDR3 is 15 residues long. CDR3 residues: CASRMWTGLRETQYF. Written as DNA, the CDR3 is TGTGCAAGTCGCATGTGGACAGGCTTAAGGGAGACCCAGTACTTC.

The chain carries TRBV6-4 and TRBJ2-3; 12 bases agree with TRBD2. Unmatched junction bases numbered 2, after V lost 3 bases and J lost 4 bases. Germline V gene sequence: CDR1 MRHNA, CDR2 SNTAGT. The CDR3 extends over 15 amino acids. As DNA, the CDR3 is TGTGCCAGCAGTGAAGCTAGCGGGAGGGCAGATACGCAGTATTTT. Translated, it gives CASSEASGRADTQYF.

This sequence joins TRBV28 and TRBJ2-7; D ambiguous. Trimming removed 2 bases from V and 4 bases from J, with 27 bases in between. In germline, CDR1 is MDHEN, CDR2 SYDVKM. The CDR3 loop spans 19 amino acids. CDR3 bases: TGTGCCAGCAGTTTAAATTTGCAGGATATACTCAAAGGATTATACGAGCAGTACTTC. It is translated as CASSLNLQDILKGLYEQYF.

The gene calls are TRBV21-1 and TRBJ1-1. TRBV21-1 is listed as a pseudogene. The CDR3 runs 17 residues. The CDR3 DNA follows: TGTGCCAGCAGCCCCCCGATAGGAGGTCGGACGAACACTGAAGCTTTCTTT. It is translated as CASSPPIGGRTNTEAFF.

This chain links TRBV6-1 with TRBJ2-2, with no clear D. Trimming pared 1 base from V and 4 bases from J, leaving 10 bases between. In germline, CDR1 is MNHNS, CDR2 SASEGT. This CDR3 comprises 15 residues. CDR3 sequence: CASSEVRTITGELFF. For the CDR3, the DNA is TGTGCCAGCAGTGAAGTTCGGACCATCACCGGGGAGCTGTTTTTT.